Here is one T cell receptor (beta chain) with its context. What it recognizes is unknown. The sample originates from a study of T cells expressing NK-cell markers. The overall study: The TCR beta repertoires originated in sorted CD3+CD56+NKG2C+, CD3+CD56+NKG2C- and CD3+CD56-NKG2C+ T cells. There were seven HCMV-seropositive donors and one seronegative donor among the eight sequenced. Findings of the study overall: Expanded NKG2C+ T cell clones had unclear HCMV specificity.

For each CDR3 protein, TCRdb gives one entry from its re-call of the 5' RACE reads, without DNA. Recorded for this sample: 250,000 to 300,000 distinct CDR3 sequences. The CDR3 totals 15 residues. Looked up from germline, CDR1 is SGDLS and CDR2 is YYNGEE. The sample taken for sequencing was blood T cells: a sorted CD56 or NKG2C T cell subset, CD4+ or CD8+ T cells, or bulk PBMC T cells (not recorded which). The TCR sequence derives from a man between 18 and 35 years old in good health. The chain employs TRBV9 and TRBJ2-1; as DNA is missing, the TRBD2 call by TCRdb cannot be tested. CDR3 residues: CASSVGLLLDNEQFF.